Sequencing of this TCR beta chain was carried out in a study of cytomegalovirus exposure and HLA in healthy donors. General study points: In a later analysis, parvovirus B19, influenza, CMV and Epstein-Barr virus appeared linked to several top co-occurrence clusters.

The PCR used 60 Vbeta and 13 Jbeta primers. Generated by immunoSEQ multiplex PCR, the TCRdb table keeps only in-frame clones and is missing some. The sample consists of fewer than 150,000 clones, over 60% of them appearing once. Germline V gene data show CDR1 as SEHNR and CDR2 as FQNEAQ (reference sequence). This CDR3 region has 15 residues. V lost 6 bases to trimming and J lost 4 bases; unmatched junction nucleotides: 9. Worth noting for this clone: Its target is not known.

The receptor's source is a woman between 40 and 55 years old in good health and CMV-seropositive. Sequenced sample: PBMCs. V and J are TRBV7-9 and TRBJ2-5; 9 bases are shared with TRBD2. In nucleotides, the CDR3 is TGTGCCAGCAGTCCAAGCGGGGGGTTCGGAGAGACCCAGTACTTC. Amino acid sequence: CASSPSGGFGETQYF.